This T cell receptor beta chain comes out of a study of T cells after yellow fever vaccination (dated by TCRdb to the late 2010s). A note on the overall study: Libraries from fractions with low cell numbers were prepared with the SMART-Seq v4 Ultra Low Input RNA kit. To follow T-cell clones before and after both primary and booster YFV17D yellow fever vaccination, bulk TCR alpha and beta repertoires underwent longitudinal sequencing. Two healthy male donors made up the cohort, one aged 18 to 29 years and the other aged 30 to 40 years. Bulk PBMC replicates and cell subsets were isolated from blood drawn at multiple timepoints before and after both primary and secondary immunization.

Broad study findings and their caveats: The secondary T-cell response was found to be weaker but faster than the primary response, with a peak reached on day 5 rather than on day 15. Computational filtering was needed because FACS-sorted repertoires could contain abundant contaminating clonotypes from the bulk population. A small share of clonotypes occurred in both CD4 and CD8 compartments, likely arising from convergent recombination. Most clones expanded after primary vaccination were re-detected after the booster (96% of CD4 and around 88% of CD8), suggesting broad memory maintenance. Because only two donors were included in the study, the extent to which the findings can be generalized is limited.

The CDR3 numbers 13 residues from cysteine through phenylalanine. Of the read, only the CDR3 DNA is kept; its 39 bases are in frame from base 1. The germline V gene sets CDR1 to SGHRS and CDR2 to YFSETQ. The junction carries 13 bases between V and J, which are trimmed by 3 bases and 9 bases respectively. This clonotype was seen at least ten times. The antigen it recognizes is unknown. Per-nucleotide qualities are absent, and no much larger clonotype sits a single base away. Interpreted using the paper, the treatment or condition label stands for: live attenuated yellow fever vaccine strain. At every blood-draw timepoint, two biological replicates of bulk PBMCs were collected. PBMCs were isolated from peripheral blood using a standard Ficoll-Paque protocol. TriZol was used to extract RNA from bulk PBMCs, CD4 and CD8 fractions, and dextramer-positive and dextramer-negative fractions. This sample was sequenced with an Illumina NovaSeq 6000. TCR cDNA was synthesized by 5'RACE template switching, through which a universal primer site and unique molecular identifiers were introduced. cDNA synthesis was primed from both the TCR alpha and TCR beta constant segments. Two PCR steps were used to amplify libraries, with sample barcodes and sequencing adapters being added in the second step. Sequencing of libraries was done on Illumina HiSeq 2500 (2x100 bp) or NovaSeq (2x150 bp). Per the authors' processing: MIGEC was used to demultiplex reads and collapse the reads into UMI consensus sequences, and MiXCR was used for V(D)J alignment. Vaccine-responding clonotypes were defined with edgeR using replicate PBMC samples, requiring FDR below 0.01 and a log2 fold change above 5 up to day 15. Each bulk clonotype was labeled CD4 or CD8 based on which sequenced repertoire, CD4 or CD8, contained the clonotype at higher abundance. TCRdb reran the public reads through fastp at Q25 and MiXCR, keeping productive beta chains. Each entry merges the rows of one CDR3 protein and shows their most common DNA and genes. TCRdb's processing, not the study's, gives the V and J calls here. This sample is represented by some 320,000 distinct CDR3 sequences; approximately 4% of them were singletons. The ten largest clonotypes hold 15% to 20% of the sample.

Recombination linked TRBV5-1 to TRBJ2-4; the D segment might be TRBD1 or TRBD2, since each matches 6 bases. This sequence was found in a man aged 18 to 29 who received the YFV17D yellow fever vaccine. The sample in question was PBMCs, obtained 15 days after the yellow fever booster vaccination. The nucleotide sequence reads as follows: TGCGCCAGCAGCTCGGAGGGGGAAATCATTCAGTACTTC. Translated, this gives CASSSEGEIIQYF. The full variable domain, with segments outside the CDR3 supplied by the reference TRBV5-1 and TRBJ2-4 proteins, appears as KAGVTQTPRYLIKTRGQQVTLSCSPISGHRSVSWYQQTPGQGLQFLFEYFSETQRNKGNFPGRFSGRQFSNSRSEMNVSTLELGDSALYLCASSSEGEIIQYFGAGTRLSVL.